This T cell receptor (beta chain) originates from a study of CXCR3-negative and CXCR3-positive naive CD8 T cells. From germline, CDR1 is SGHVS and CDR2 FQNEAQ. CDR3 length: 18 residues. Overall study findings and caveats: Similar TRBV-TRBJ usage characterized naive CXCR3-negative and CXCR3-positive cells; memory cells differed. Memory CD8+ cells showed much lower diversity, while both naive subsets were comparably high. CXCR3 expression dropped partially after cryopreservation, and most assays relied on fresh PBMCs. Greater hydrophobicity was found in TRB CDR3s of CXCR3-positive naive cells than of CXCR3-negative naive cells.

Comments on this clonotype: Its specificity is unknown.

The libraries of TRB cDNA were constructed through 5' RACE using UMI labels. Reanalyzing the 5' RACE reads, TCRdb keeps one entry per CDR3 protein, without DNA. The table for this sample gives approximately 48,000 distinct CDR3 sequences. This chain connects TRBV7-8 to TRBJ2-1; checking the TCRdb D call of TRBD2 is not possible without DNA. The clonotype originates from a human donor in good health. Some clones in this sample may be carry-over from other donors' samples. Sequenced sample: naive CXCR3+ CD8+ T cells from blood. The sample's subset: CD45RO-CCR7+CD27+CD95- naive CD8+ T cells expressing CXCR3 (TNR3+). This chain's CDR3 is CASSLAPSGGSVDNEQFF. Variable domain in full (rest from reference TRBV7-8 and TRBJ2-1): GAGVSQSPRYKVAKRGQDVALRCDPISGHVSLFWYQQALGQGPEFLTYFQNEAQLDKSGLPSDRFFAERPEGSVSTLKIQRTQQEDSAVYLCASSLAPSGGSVDNEQFFGPGTRLTVL.